The 12 T cell receptor beta chains reported below all come from one sample, sequenced in a study of blood T cell repertoires in COVID-19 (TCRdb year 2020). Library generation was performed with the immunoSEQ multiplex PCR assay. Imported from immuneACCESS, the table was reduced by TCRdb to in-frame sequences with V and J called. These copies leave out some clones; in studies compared against another copy, an unresolved V gene accounts for under half, and the cause of the remainder is not known. The sample data list about 100,000 clones, and more than 75% of these were observed just once. The top ten clones comprise 9.5% to 15% of the sample. The source material was peripheral blood. Source of these receptors: a human donor in a cohort sampled during active COVID-19.

This clone was detected a few times. The CDR3 nucleotides read TGTGCCAGCAAGGCAGGGGGATCGCAAGAGACCCAGTACTTC. Translating gives CASKAGGSQETQYF. The V and J genes are TRBV2 and TRBJ2-5; 7 positions match TRBD1. This CDR3 has 14 residues. Germline CDR1 reads SNHLY; CDR2 reads FYNNEI. Trimming removed 7 bases from V and 2 bases from J; junction bases left unmatched: 7. Filled out from reference TRBV2 and TRBJ2-5, the complete variable domain reads EPEVTQTPSHQVTQMGQEVILRCVPISNHLYFYWYRQILGQKVEFLVSFYNNEISEKSEIFDDQFSVERPDGSNFTLKIRSTKLEDSAMYFCASKAGGSQETQYFGPGTRLLVL.

V and J are TRBV10-2 and TRBJ1-4, with TRBD1 matching 7 bases. The germline gives CDR1 WSHSY, CDR2 SAAADI. The CDR3 runs 15 residues. The V gene end was trimmed by 4 bases and the J gene end by 7 bases; junction bases not matched to a gene: 9. CDR3: CASSAFNRGGEKLFF. In nucleotides, the CDR3 is TGCGCCAGCAGTGCGTTTAACAGGGGTGGTGAAAAACTGTTTTTT.

This rearrangement joins TRBV11-2 to TRBJ1-1, with TRBD1 as a possible D gene (5 bases). This CDR3 is built from 14 residues. Germline V gene lookup returns CDR1 SGHAT and CDR2 FQNNGV. V was clipped by 3 bases and J by 4 bases, with 12 bases between them. CDR3 bases: TGTGCCAGCAGCTTTTCCCCAAGGGGCACTGAAGCTTTCTTT. Protein sequence: CASSFSPRGTEAFF.

DNA for the CDR3: TGCGCCAGCCGCCCGTCTAGCGGGGTTAACACCGGGGAGCTGTTTTTT. This codes for CASRPSSGVNTGELFF. The rearrangement uses TRBV5-1 and TRBJ2-2; 9 bases agree with TRBD2. This CDR3 region has 16 residues. Germline V gives CDR1 SGHRS, CDR2 YFSETQ. V trimming: 7 bases; J trimming: 2 bases; junction bases outside the gene matches: 9.

This rearrangement joins TRBV7-2 to TRBJ2-3; 10 bases line up with TRBD2. V was pared by 2 bases and J by 10 bases, with 3 bases of the junction left unmatched. There are 13 residues in the CDR3. The germline CDR1 and CDR2 sequences are SGHTA and FQGNSA. The CDR3 sequence: CASSLTSGTSQYF. In DNA form, the CDR3 reads TGTGCCAGCAGCTTAACTAGCGGGACCTCGCAGTATTTT.

This chain links TRBV10-3 with TRBJ2-2, with unresolved D. The germline CDR1 and CDR2 sequences are ENHRY and SYGVKD. The CDR3 has 16 amino acids. V dropped 3 bases and J dropped 1 base, with 12 bases sitting between them. As DNA, the CDR3 is TGTGCCATCAGTGACGCGAGTGCCAAGAACACCGGGGAGCTGTTTTTT. It translates to CAISDASAKNTGELFF.

The CDR3 bases are TGTGCCAGCAGACCACAAGCTACGGGGGGGGAAAAACTGTTTTTT. Its translation: CASRPQATGGEKLFF. The V and J genes are TRBV11-2 and TRBJ1-4, with a possible D match to TRBD1 (5 bases). Germline CDR1 is SGHAT and CDR2 is FQNNGV. There are 15 residues in the CDR3. The germline V and J ends were trimmed by 6 bases and 8 bases, with 19 bases remaining between them.

This chain uses TRBV5-1 with TRBJ2-7; 14 bases are a match to TRBD2. With 6 bases clipped from V and 5 bases from J, the junction kept 7 bases outside the gene matches. Per the germline V gene, CDR1 is SGHRS and CDR2 is YFSETQ. The length of the CDR3 is 15 residues. CDR3 nucleotide sequence: TGCGCCAGCAACCGAGGACTAGCGGGAGGAGACGAGCAGTACTTC. It codes for CASNRGLAGGDEQYF.

This clone occurred once. V gene TRBV7-2 combines with J gene TRBJ1-3, with D tentatively TRBD1 (6 bases). The V gene's germline CDR1 is SGHTA and CDR2 FQGNSA. V was pared by 2 bases and J by 0 bases, with 14 bases between. This CDR3 is built from 17 residues. The CDR3 sequence is CASSLQGSQTSGNTIYF. The CDR3 DNA sequence: TGTGCCAGCAGCTTACAGGGGTCCCAAACCTCTGGAAACACCATATATTTT.

The chain has TRBV7-2 and TRBJ2-7; 11 bases match TRBD1. Unmatched junction bases numbered 4, after V lost 3 bases and J lost 3 bases. Per germline, CDR1 SGHTA and CDR2 FQGNSA. The CDR3 spans 15 residues. The CDR3 loop is CASSFGQGAFYEQYF. The CDR3, as DNA: TGTGCCAGCAGCTTCGGACAGGGGGCGTTCTACGAGCAGTACTTC.

This chain uses TRBV27 with TRBJ2-3; no reliable D call. Trimming removed 6 bases at V and 2 bases at J, with 6 bases between. The CDR3 loop spans 12 amino acids. Germline V lookup: CDR1 MNHEY, CDR2 SMNVEV (reference sequence). The CDR3 sequence: CASRRNTDTQYF. The DNA for the CDR3 is TGTGCCAGCAGGAGGAACACAGATACGCAGTATTTT.

This clone has more than one count but fewer than ten. The chain combines TRBV4-3 with TRBJ2-2; possible D gene TRBD1, 6 bases. The CDR3 is 15 amino acids. Germline V gene lookup returns CDR1 LGHNA and CDR2 YSLEER. V was clipped by 8 bases and J by 0 bases, with 13 bases between them. The CDR3 protein is CASGTGTANTGELFF. The CDR3 nucleotides are TGCGCCAGCGGTACAGGGACCGCGAACACCGGGGAGCTGTTTTTT.